The T cell receptor beta chain under discussion was sequenced for a study of cytomegalovirus exposure and HLA in healthy donors. Findings and limits, study-wide: Some segments of the V type, notably TRBV6-2 and TRBV6-3, were excluded as indistinguishable. A later examination showed that TCR association rates differed by HLA locus, with DRB1 most and HLA-C fewest. An analysis done earlier found most TCR beta V segments productive about 87% or about 30% of the time.

The PCR contained 60 Vbeta and 13 Jbeta primers. Measured with immunoSEQ multiplex PCR; TCRdb has only the in-frame clones, and not every one. The data include around 140,000 clones; the top ten clones carry 1.6%. Points on this clone: The antigen is undetermined.

CDR1 is MNHEY and CDR2 is SMNVEV in the germline V gene (reference sequence). The V gene end was trimmed by 3 bases and the J gene end by 3 bases; junction bases not matched to a gene: 2. The CDR3 is made up of 13 amino acids. V gene TRBV27 combines with J gene TRBJ2-7; 7 nucleotides line up with TRBD2. The source material was PBMCs. This sequence originates from a woman between 35 and 50 years old in good health and CMV-seropositive. In DNA form, the CDR3 reads TGTGCCAGCAGTTTTCGCGGGAGCTACGAGCAGTACTTC. This translates into CASSFRGSYEQYF.